The subject of this entry is one T cell receptor (beta chain). The antigen remains undetermined. This record belongs to a study of T cells expressing NK-cell markers. Study-wide results and caveats: In a handful of donors, dominant CD3+CD56+NKG2C+ clonotypes ranked among the top 10 CD8+ clonotypes.

This CDR3 has 12 residues. Germline V gene data show CDR1 as DFQATT and CDR2 as SNEGSKA (reference sequence). 5'RACE template switching with UMIs generated TCR beta cDNA. TCRdb re-called the 5' RACE reads and shows each CDR3 protein once, DNA omitted. The sample data list 250,000 to 300,000 distinct CDR3 sequences. Sequenced material: blood T cells: a sorted CD56 or NKG2C T cell subset, CD4+ or CD8+ T cells, or bulk PBMC T cells (not recorded which). V usage is TRBV20-1 and J usage is TRBJ2-5; lacking DNA, the TRBD2 call made by TCRdb goes unchecked. This TCR came from a woman aged 18 to 75 in good health. CDR3 residues: CSAAGGVETQYF.